The T cell receptor (beta chain) under discussion was sequenced for a study of shared clonotypes between healthy human individuals. Study-level findings and limits: The study sampled only blood, and tissue repertoires likely differ. Larger richness was generally estimated for naive than memory subsets.

Sequenced by immunoSEQ multiplex PCR; TCRdb stores in-frame clones only, minus some. The table has about 2.3 million clones, over 90% seen once. Trimming cost V 3 bases and J 4 bases, with 15 bases left between them. Germline V CDR1 and CDR2: LNHDA, SQIVND (reference sequence). The CDR3 is 15 residues long. The sample holds a few counts of this clone. Antigen unknown. Each donor was a Caucasian adult residing in Nashville, Tennessee. The source material was naive CD4+ T cells from PBMCs. The sample's subset: CD45RA+ positively selected. The chain employs TRBV19 and TRBJ1-2; D is possibly TRBD1 (5 bases). The TCR was taken from a man younger than 30 in good health. Some clones in this sample may be carry-over from other donors' samples. This CDR3 is CASSIGMGPTYGYTF. Here the CDR3 DNA reads TGTGCCAGTAGTATTGGAATGGGACCGACCTATGGCTACACCTTC.